This T cell receptor beta chain was profiled in a study of T cell responses to AZD1222 COVID-19 vaccine. Study results and caveats: With dominance at 160-218 and 743-854, vaccine-associated CD4 TCRs spanned spike. Just five to seven people given AZD1222 tested seropositive at baseline.

Germline trimming cut 2 bases from V and 7 bases from J; bases unmatched to any gene: 0. The CDR3 sequence is 14 residues long. Germline CDR1 and CDR2: MRHNA and SNTAGT. On this clone itself: What it binds is unknown.

Libraries were prepared by immunoSEQ multiplex PCR; TCRdb keeps only in-frame clonotypes and omits some of them. In the table there are under 150,000 clones, more than 70% of which are singletons. The sequence was collected from an adult who received the AZD1222 COVID-19 vaccine. This material consisted of peripheral blood, taken 28 days after the second AZD1222 dose. The J gene is TRBJ1-4, the V gene TRBV6-4, with 11 bases fitting TRBD1. DNA of the CDR3: TGTGCCAGCAGTGACGGACAGGGGGCTGAAAAACTGTTTTTT. Translating it yields CASSDGQGAEKLFF.